This TCR beta chain was recorded in a study of patients and donors after allogeneic stem cell transplantation. MiXCR, run by TCRdb on the RT-PCR reads, gives a single entry per CDR3 protein. This table holds about 210,000 distinct CDR3 sequences, about 37% found once. The V segment lost 0 bases and the J segment 2 bases; nucleotides outside the gene matches: 2. There are 16 residues in the CDR3. Germline V gene sequence: CDR1 MGHRA, CDR2 YSYEKL. Material for sequencing was blood, either unsorted or a sorted T cell fraction (not recorded which). This sequence joins TRBV4-1 and TRBJ1-2; 11 bases map to TRBD1. This clonotype was obtained from a human donor who was either an allogeneic HSCT recipient or a stem cell or donor lymphocyte infusion donor (not recorded which). It is not recorded whose cells these are; they may come from a transplant donor. In DNA form, the CDR3 reads TGCGCCAGCAGCCAAGACGGGACAGGGGGGAACTATGGCTACACCTTC. As protein: CASSQDGTGGNYGYTF.